This T cell receptor beta chain was sequenced for a study of metastatic and nonmetastatic thyroid tumors. The CDR3 extends over 14 amino acids. The V and J ends lost 7 bases and 7 bases, in that order; junction bases with no gene match: 8. Germline V lookup: CDR1 MNHNS, CDR2 SASEGT. TCRdb re-clonotyped the PCR reads through MiXCR. The table includes about 32,000 clones, around a fifth detected once. This clone was seen ten or more times. Ahead of thyroid surgery, no patient had received treatment of any kind. The TCR was taken from a female donor with papillary thyroid cancer or a benign thyroid nodule (not recorded which). Some clones in this sample may be carry-over from other donors' samples. Sequenced: blood. The V gene is TRBV6-1, the J gene TRBJ2-7; TRBD2 aligns across 12 bases. CDR3 sequence (DNA): TGTGCCAGCACCAGGTTAGGACTAGCGGGGGAGCAGTACTTC. Its translation is CASTRLGLAGEQYF.